One and the same sample provided the 8 T cell receptor beta chains below, sequenced in a study of T cell repertoires in cytomegalovirus infection. Their target antigens are unknown. TCRdb reprocessed the reads via MiXCR and lists one record per CDR3 protein. The sample carries about 400,000 distinct CDR3 sequences, roughly a third recorded once. Here the sequenced sample was cultured PBMCs, taken from culture after CMV antigen stimulation. The receptors were gathered from a human donor in good health (CMV status not recorded). Some clones in this sample may be carry-over from other donors' samples.

This clonotype was recorded many times. The chain is built from TRBV27 and TRBJ2-2; D call uncertain. Trimming shortened V by 3 bases and J by 1 base, and 6 bases separated the two germline ends. The CDR3 is 14 residues long. Germline CDR1 and CDR2: MNHEY and SMNVEV (reference sequence). CDR3 amino acids: CASSLSVNTGELFF. The CDR3 region has the DNA TGTGCCAGCAGTTTGTCCGTGAACACCGGGGAGCTGTTTTTT.

The chain links TRBV19 to TRBJ1-4; TRBD1 aligns across 7 bases. V lost 9 bases, J lost 14 bases, and 12 bases stayed unmatched. This CDR3 region has 12 residues. The germline V gene has CDR1 LNHDA and CDR2 SQIVND (reference sequence). The CDR3 DNA reads TGTGCCAGCCAGGGACAGCAGAAAAGGCTGTTTTTT. As protein: CASQGQQKRLFF.

This clonotype occurred once. This chain connects TRBV3-1 to TRBJ2-2; D gene unclear. The CDR3 has 14 residues. Trimming took off 1 base at V and 4 bases at J, with 7 bases between the two ends. Germline V gives CDR1 LGHDT, CDR2 YNNKEL (reference sequence). This CDR3 reads CASSQGVITGELFF. CDR3 DNA sequence: TGTGCCAGCAGCCAAGGAGTTATCACCGGGGAGCTGTTTTTT.

There are a few counts of this clonotype. CDR3 protein: CASGVRQAEAFF. CDR3 DNA sequence: TGTGCCAGCGGGGTCAGACAGGCTGAAGCTTTCTTT. The rearrangement joins TRBV28 to TRBJ1-1, with D maybe TRBD1 (6 bases). This CDR3 is 12 amino acids long. Germline CDR1 reads MDHEN; CDR2 reads SYDVKM. The V and J ends lost 8 bases and 6 bases respectively, with 13 bases between them.

V gene TRBV24-1 combines with J gene TRBJ1-5; D is unclear. Trimming removed 2 bases at V and 4 bases at J, with 11 bases between. The V gene's germline CDR1 is KGHDR and CDR2 SFDVKD. The CDR3 consists of 15 residues. The CDR3 coding sequence is TGTGCCACCAGTGATTCCCTCAGCGGTAATCAGCCCCAGCATTTT. Protein sequence: CATSDSLSGNQPQHF.

V is TRBV29-1 and J is TRBJ2-1, with D uncertain. The CDR3 totals 14 residues. V lost 0 bases and J lost 8, with 14 bases in between. Germline CDR1 and CDR2: SQVTM and ANQGSEA. The CDR3 region has the DNA TGCAGCGTTGAAGATCTTGAGACCCCCCATGAGCAGTTCTTC. Its translation is CSVEDLETPHEQFF.

The chain's CDR3 is CASSLQGARNEKLFF. The CDR3 DNA is TGCGCCAGCAGCCTTCAGGGTGCCCGAAATGAAAAACTGTTTTTT. The genes are TRBV4-3 and TRBJ1-4; D may be TRBD1 (5 bases). Between the trimmed V and J ends, which lost 4 bases and 5 bases, there was a span of 14 bases. Per germline, CDR1 LGHNA and CDR2 YSLEER. This CDR3 comprises 15 residues.

This clonotype occurred a few times. The V gene is TRBV7-2, the J gene TRBJ1-2; D not certain. CDR3 size: 14 residues. The V end lost 8 bases, the J end lost 6 bases, and 19 bases lay between the germline ends. Germline CDR1 SGHTA, CDR2 FQGNSA. The CDR3 reads CASLFFGMRDGYTF. The CDR3, as DNA: TGTGCCAGCCTTTTTTTTGGGATGAGGGATGGCTACACCTTC.